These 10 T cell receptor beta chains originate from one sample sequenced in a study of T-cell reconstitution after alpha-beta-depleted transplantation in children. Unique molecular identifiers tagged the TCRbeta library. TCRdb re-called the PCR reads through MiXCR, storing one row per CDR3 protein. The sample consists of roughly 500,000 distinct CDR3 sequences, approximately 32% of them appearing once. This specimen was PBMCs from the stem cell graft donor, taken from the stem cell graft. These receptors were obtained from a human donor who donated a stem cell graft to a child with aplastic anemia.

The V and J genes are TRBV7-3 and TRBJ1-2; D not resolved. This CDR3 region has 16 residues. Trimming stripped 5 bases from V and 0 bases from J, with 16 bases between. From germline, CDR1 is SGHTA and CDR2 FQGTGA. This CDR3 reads CASSPTGPGPNYGYTF. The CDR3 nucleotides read TGTGCCAGCAGCCCTACCGGGCCAGGCCCTAACTATGGCTACACCTTC.

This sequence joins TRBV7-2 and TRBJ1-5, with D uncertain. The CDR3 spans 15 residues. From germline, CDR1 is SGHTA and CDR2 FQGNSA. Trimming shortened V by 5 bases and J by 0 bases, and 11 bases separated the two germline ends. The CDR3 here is CASSPQAVSNQPQHF. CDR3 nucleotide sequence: TGTGCCAGCAGCCCCCAGGCGGTTAGCAATCAGCCCCAGCATTTT.

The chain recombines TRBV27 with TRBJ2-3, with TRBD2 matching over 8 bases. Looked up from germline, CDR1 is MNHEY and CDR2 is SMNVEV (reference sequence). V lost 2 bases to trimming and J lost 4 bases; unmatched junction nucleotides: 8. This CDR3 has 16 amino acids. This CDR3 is CASSLGASGLADTQYF. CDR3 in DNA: TGTGCCAGCAGTTTAGGCGCTAGCGGGTTGGCAGATACGCAGTATTTT.

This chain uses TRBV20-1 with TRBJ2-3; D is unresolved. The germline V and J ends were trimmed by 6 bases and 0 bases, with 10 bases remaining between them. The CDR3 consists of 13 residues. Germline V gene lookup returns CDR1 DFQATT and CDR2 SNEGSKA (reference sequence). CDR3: CSALKASTDTQYF. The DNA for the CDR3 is TGCAGTGCGCTAAAGGCGAGCACAGATACGCAGTATTTT.

The CDR3 DNA reads TGTGCCAGCACCTCGACAGGTTCTCACGAGCAGTACGTC. The encoded protein is CASTSTGSHEQYV. The V and J genes are TRBV5-6 and TRBJ2-7; the D gene is possibly TRBD1 (6 bases). CDR3 length equals 13 residues. The V end was cut by 6 bases, the J end by 5 bases, with 15 bases between. Germline CDR1 SGHDT, CDR2 YYEEEE.

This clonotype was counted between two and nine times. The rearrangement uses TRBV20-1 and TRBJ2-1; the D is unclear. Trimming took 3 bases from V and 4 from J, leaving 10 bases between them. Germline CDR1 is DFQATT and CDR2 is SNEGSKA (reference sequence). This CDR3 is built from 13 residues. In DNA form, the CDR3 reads TGCAGTGCTAGTCTCGGAGCTTACAATGAGCAGTTCTTC. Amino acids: CSASLGAYNEQFF.

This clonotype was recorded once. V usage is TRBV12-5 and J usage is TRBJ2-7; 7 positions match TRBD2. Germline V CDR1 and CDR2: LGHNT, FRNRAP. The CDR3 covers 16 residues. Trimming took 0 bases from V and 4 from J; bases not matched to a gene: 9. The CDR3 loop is CASGLVFRGTKYEQYV. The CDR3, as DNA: TGTGCTAGTGGTTTGGTGTTTCGCGGGACTAAATACGAGCAGTACGTC.

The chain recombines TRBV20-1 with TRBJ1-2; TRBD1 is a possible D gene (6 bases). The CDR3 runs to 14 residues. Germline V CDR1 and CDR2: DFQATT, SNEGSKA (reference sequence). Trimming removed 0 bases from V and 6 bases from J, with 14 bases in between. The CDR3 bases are TGCAGTGCTAGAGATGCGGGGGCATTGGATGGCTACACCTTC. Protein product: CSARDAGALDGYTF.

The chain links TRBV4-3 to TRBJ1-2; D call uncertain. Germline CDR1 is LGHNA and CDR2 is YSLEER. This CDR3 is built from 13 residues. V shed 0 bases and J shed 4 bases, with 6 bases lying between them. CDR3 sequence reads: CASSQDGSYGYTF. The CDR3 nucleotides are TGCGCCAGCAGCCAAGATGGAAGCTATGGCTACACCTTC.

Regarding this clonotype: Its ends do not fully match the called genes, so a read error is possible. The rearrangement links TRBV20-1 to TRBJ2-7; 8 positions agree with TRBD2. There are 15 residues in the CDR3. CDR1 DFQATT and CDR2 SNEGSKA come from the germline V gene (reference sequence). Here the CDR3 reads CSADSSGPLSSEQYF. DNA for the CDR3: TGCAGTGCTGATTCTAGCGGGCCTCTGTCCTCCGAGCAGTACTTC.